Presented here are 13 T cell receptor beta chains from one specimen sequenced in a study of T-cell reconstitution after alpha-beta-depleted transplantation in children (dated by TCRdb to about 2016). Library creation used PCR. TCRdb names Illumina HiSeq 2500 as the instrument used. Molecular barcoding was employed in the preparation of TCR libraries, with unique molecular identifiers being used to normalize TCRbeta repertoire quantification. TCRdb reanalyzed the raw reads on its own, using fastp at Q25 for trimming and MiXCR for clone calling, and kept in-frame beta chains. Every entry covers one CDR3 protein and lists the most common genes and DNA from its rows. This sample holds about 900,000 distinct CDR3 sequences; roughly 29% were observed only once. The ten largest clones add up to more than 25% of the sample. According to the study, the label for this sample's treatment or condition signals: allogeneic hematopoietic cell transplantation with graft depleted of TCRalphabeta T cells and CD19 B cells.

The source material was PBMCs, mostly from graft donor cells, sampled 360 days after TCRalphabeta/CD19-depleted stem cell transplant. The source of these receptors is a boy under three years old who had a stem cell transplant for SCID, so the T cells may come from the graft donor.

The chain carries TRBV28 and TRBJ2-7; no reliable D call. Trimming pared 3 bases from V and 9 bases from J, leaving 27 bases between. Germline lookup yields CDR1 MDHEN and CDR2 SYDVKM. This CDR3 has 17 amino acids. CDR3 sequence reads: CASSFFRGGGRTPGQYF. The CDR3 DNA reads as TGTGCCAGCAGTTTCTTCCGAGGTGGTGGCCGGACCCCCGGGCAGTACTTC.

CDR3 nucleotides: TGTGCCAGCAGCTCAGTAGCTAGCGGGGGCCCCGCAGATACGCAGTATTTT. It specifies CASSSVASGGPADTQYF. The V call is TRBV28, the J call TRBJ2-3; 10 nucleotides line up with TRBD2. CDR1 and CDR2 from the germline V gene are MDHEN and SYDVKM. The CDR3 runs to 17 residues. V dropped 6 bases and J dropped 4; count of bases not matched to a gene: 13. The full variable domain, in which reference TRBV28 and TRBJ2-3 provide the parts outside the CDR3, is DVKVTQSSRYLVKRTGEKVFLECVQDMDHENMFWYRQDPGLGLRLIYFSYDVKMKEKGDIPEGYSVSREKKERFSLILESASTNQTSMYLCASSSVASGGPADTQYFGPGTRLTVL.

The rearrangement links TRBV7-9 to TRBJ1-2, with 8 bases lining up with TRBD1. The CDR3 length is 13 residues. J was trimmed by 4 bases and V by 8 bases; bases with no gene match: 6. CDR1 and CDR2 from the germline V gene are SEHNR and FQNEAQ (reference sequence). The CDR3 is CASGTTGGYGYTF. In DNA form, the CDR3 reads TGTGCCAGCGGAACTACAGGGGGCTATGGCTACACCTTC.

This clonotype was observed at least ten times. This rearrangement joins TRBV5-1 to TRBJ2-5; no definite D call. CDR3 size: 12 residues. Germline CDR1 SGHRS, CDR2 YFSETQ. Trimming took 0 bases from V and 5 from J, leaving 5 bases between them. The CDR3 region has the DNA TGCGCCAGCAGCTTGGGCCTGGAGACCCAGTACTTC. It yields the protein CASSLGLETQYF. Using reference TRBV5-1 and TRBJ2-5 for the parts outside the CDR3, the full variable domain is KAGVTQTPRYLIKTRGQQVTLSCSPISGHRSVSWYQQTPGQGLQFLFEYFSETQRNKGNFPGRFSGRQFSNSRSEMNVSTLELGDSALYLCASSLGLETQYFGPGTRLLVL.

The chain carries TRBV6-5 and TRBJ1-1; no reliable D call. CDR3 length: 15 residues. Germline CDR1 and CDR2: MNHEY and SVGAGI. The V gene lost 0 bases and the J gene lost 0 bases, with 8 bases spanning the gap. The CDR3 is CASSYSRVMNTEAFF. DNA for the CDR3: TGTGCCAGCAGTTACTCTCGGGTAATGAACACTGAAGCTTTCTTT.

This sequence joins TRBV19 and TRBJ1-4; the D is unclear. The germline V gene encodes CDR1 LNHDA and CDR2 SQIVND (reference sequence). The CDR3 extends over 13 amino acids. V gave up 5 bases and J gave up 8 bases, with 12 bases separating them. CDR3 DNA: TGTGCCAGTAGTCCCTCTGGAGCCGAAAAACTGTTTTTT. It specifies CASSPSGAEKLFF. Complete variable domain (other parts from reference TRBV19 and TRBJ1-4): DGGITQSPKYLFRKEGQNVTLSCEQNLNHDAMYWYRQDPGQGLRLIYYSQIVNDFQKGDIAEGYSVSREKKESFPLTVTSAQKNPTAFYLCASSPSGAEKLFFGSGTQLSVL.

This clonotype was recorded a few times. CDR3 protein: CSVGDSLKGSSAKNIQYF. CDR3 DNA: TGCAGCGTGGGGGACAGTTTAAAGGGAAGTTCCGCCAAAAACATTCAGTACTTC. The chain recombines TRBV29-1 with TRBJ2-4; 7 nucleotides agree with TRBD1. This CDR3 contains 18 residues. With V trimmed by 6 bases and J by 1 base, 18 bases remained unmatched. Germline CDR1 is SQVTM and CDR2 is ANQGSEA.

This chain joins TRBV9 and TRBJ2-5; 11 bases are shared with TRBD2. The CDR3 covers 16 residues. The J segment lost 5 bases and the V segment lost 2 bases, leaving 8 bases of the junction unmatched. The germline V gene has CDR1 SGDLS and CDR2 YYNGEE. The CDR3 bases are TGTGCCAGCAGCGTTGGCGGTCTAGCGGGGGGTGAGACCCAGTACTTC. Its protein is CASSVGGLAGGETQYF.

This clonotype has only a few counts. This chain joins TRBV12-3 or TRBV12-4 and TRBJ2-4; TRBD1 aligns across 8 bases. V was clipped by 6 bases and J by 3 bases; unmatched bases: 7. This CDR3 is built from 15 residues. The CDR3: CASRQGGTGKNIQYF. Here the CDR3 DNA reads TGTGCCAGCAGACAGGGGGGCACAGGCAAAAACATTCAGTACTTC.

This clonotype appeared a few times. This sequence joins TRBV2 and TRBJ2-3, with D tentatively TRBD1 (6 bases). Germline loops: CDR1 SNHLY, CDR2 FYNNEI. There are 15 residues in the CDR3. V dropped 7 bases and J dropped 0 bases, with 14 bases sitting between them. CDR3 sequence (DNA): TGTGCCAGCACCTATGACAGGCGTAGCACAGATACGCAGTATTTT. Translating gives CASTYDRRSTDTQYF.

The chain is built from TRBV29-1 and TRBJ1-2; D is ambiguous. CDR1 is SQVTM and CDR2 is ANQGSEA in the germline V gene. CDR3 size: 11 residues. The V and J ends lost 7 bases and 8 bases respectively, with 14 bases between them. CDR3 sequence (DNA): TGCAGCGCCCGGGCTCCCAGGGGCTACACCTTC. This translates into CSARAPRGYTF.

This clonotype showed up many times. The rearrangement uses TRBV2 and TRBJ2-7, with TRBD1 matching over 9 bases. J gave up 0 bases and V 6 bases, and 6 bases lay outside the gene matches. The CDR3 extends over 15 amino acids. Per germline, CDR1 SNHLY and CDR2 FYNNEI. CDR3 in amino acids: CASRDRGSPSYEQYF. CDR3 in DNA: TGTGCCAGCAGGGACAGGGGTTCACCCTCCTACGAGCAGTACTTC.

This clonotype was found many times. The germline gene is not matched at one end of the junction; a read error may be the cause. V is TRBV5-1 and J is TRBJ2-3; TRBD1 agrees at 7 bases. Germline V CDR1 and CDR2: SGHRS, YFSETQ. The CDR3 covers 14 residues. The CDR3 sequence is CASSLAGGPDTQYF. For the CDR3, the DNA is TGTGCCAGCAGCTTAGCAGGGGGTCCAGATACGCAGTATTTT.